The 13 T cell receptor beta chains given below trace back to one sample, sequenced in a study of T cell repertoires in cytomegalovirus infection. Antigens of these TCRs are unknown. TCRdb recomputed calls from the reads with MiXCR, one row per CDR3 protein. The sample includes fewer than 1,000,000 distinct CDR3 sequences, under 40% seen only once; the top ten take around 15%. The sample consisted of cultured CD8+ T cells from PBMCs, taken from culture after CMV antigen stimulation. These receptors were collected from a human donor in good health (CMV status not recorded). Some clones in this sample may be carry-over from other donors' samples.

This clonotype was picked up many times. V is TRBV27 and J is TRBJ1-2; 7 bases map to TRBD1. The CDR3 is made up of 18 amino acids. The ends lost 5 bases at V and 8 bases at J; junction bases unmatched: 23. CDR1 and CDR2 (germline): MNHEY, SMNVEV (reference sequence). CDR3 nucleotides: TGTGCCAGCAGTCCCGAATCCCCCAGGGGGAATTGGATTTTCGGCTACACCTTC. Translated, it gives CASSPESPRGNWIFGYTF.

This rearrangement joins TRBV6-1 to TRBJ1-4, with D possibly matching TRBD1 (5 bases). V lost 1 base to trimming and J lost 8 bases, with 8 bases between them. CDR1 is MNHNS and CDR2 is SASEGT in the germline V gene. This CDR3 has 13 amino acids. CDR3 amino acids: CASSEDWGEKLFF. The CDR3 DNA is TGTGCCAGCAGTGAAGACTGGGGGGAAAAACTGTTTTTT.

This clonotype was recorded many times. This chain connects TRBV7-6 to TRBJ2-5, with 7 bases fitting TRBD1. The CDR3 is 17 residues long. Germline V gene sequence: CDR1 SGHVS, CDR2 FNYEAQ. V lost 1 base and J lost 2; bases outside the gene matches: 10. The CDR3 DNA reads TGTGCCAGCAGCTTAGACCCACCCGGGACAGTACAAGAGACCCAGTACTTC. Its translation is CASSLDPPGTVQETQYF. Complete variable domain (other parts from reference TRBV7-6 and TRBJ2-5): GAGVSQSPRYKVTKRGQDVALRCDPISGHVSLYWYRQALGQGPEFLTYFNYEAQQDKSGLPNDRFSAERPEGSISTLTIQRTEQRDSAMYRCASSLDPPGTVQETQYFGPGTRLLVL.

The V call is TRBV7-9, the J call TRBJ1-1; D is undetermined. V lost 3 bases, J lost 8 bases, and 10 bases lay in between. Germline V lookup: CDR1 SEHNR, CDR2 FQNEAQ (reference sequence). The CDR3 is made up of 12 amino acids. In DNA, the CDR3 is TGTGCCAGCAGCTTCCGGGAAATGGAAGCTTTCTTT. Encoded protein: CASSFREMEAFF.

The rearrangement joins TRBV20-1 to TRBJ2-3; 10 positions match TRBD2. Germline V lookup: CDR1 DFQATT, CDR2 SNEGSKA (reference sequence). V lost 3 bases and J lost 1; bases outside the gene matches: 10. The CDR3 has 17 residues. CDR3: CSASHLRTSGGTDTQYF. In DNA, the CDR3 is TGCAGTGCTAGCCACCTCCGGACTAGCGGTGGCACAGATACGCAGTATTTT.

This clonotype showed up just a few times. In DNA form, the CDR3 reads TGTGCCAGCAGCTTAGAGGCTAGTGTTTACGAGCAGTACTTC. Its protein product is CASSLEASVYEQYF. The chain uses TRBV7-9 and TRBJ2-7; D gene uncertain. This CDR3 region has 14 residues. V lost 1 base to trimming and J lost 4 bases, with 11 bases between them. Germline CDR1 and CDR2: SEHNR and FQNEAQ (reference sequence).

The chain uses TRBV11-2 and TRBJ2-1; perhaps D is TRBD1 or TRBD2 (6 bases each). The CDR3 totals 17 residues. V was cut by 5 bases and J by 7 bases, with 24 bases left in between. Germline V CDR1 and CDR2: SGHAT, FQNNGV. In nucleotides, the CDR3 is TGTGCCAGCAGCGACCTAATGGAGGGGGATGAATGGAATGAGCAGTTCTTC. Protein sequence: CASSDLMEGDEWNEQFF.

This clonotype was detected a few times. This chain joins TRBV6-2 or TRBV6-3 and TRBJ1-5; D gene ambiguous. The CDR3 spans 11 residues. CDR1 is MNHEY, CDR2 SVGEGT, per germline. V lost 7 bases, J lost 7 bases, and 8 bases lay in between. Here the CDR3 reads CASTSGQPQHF. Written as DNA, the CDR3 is TGTGCCAGCACCTCCGGGCAGCCCCAGCATTTT.

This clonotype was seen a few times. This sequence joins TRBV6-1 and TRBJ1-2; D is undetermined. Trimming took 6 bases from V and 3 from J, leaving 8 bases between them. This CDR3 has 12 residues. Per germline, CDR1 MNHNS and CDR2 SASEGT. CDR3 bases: TGTGCCAGCAGCCAGGACTACTATGGCTACACCTTC. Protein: CASSQDYYGYTF.

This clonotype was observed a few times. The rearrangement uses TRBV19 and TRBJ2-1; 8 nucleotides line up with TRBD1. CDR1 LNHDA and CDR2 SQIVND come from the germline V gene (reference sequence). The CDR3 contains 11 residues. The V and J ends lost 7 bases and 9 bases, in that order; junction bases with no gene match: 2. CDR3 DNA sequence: TGTGCCAGTACCCAGGGGGCTGAGCAGTTCTTC. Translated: CASTQGAEQFF.

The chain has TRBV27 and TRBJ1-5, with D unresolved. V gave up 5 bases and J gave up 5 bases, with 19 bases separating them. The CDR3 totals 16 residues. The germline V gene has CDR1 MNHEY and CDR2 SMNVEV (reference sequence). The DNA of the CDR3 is TGTGCCAGCAGTAGCATGAAGAGTAGAGGCGATCAGCCCCAGCATTTT. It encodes CASSSMKSRGDQPQHF.

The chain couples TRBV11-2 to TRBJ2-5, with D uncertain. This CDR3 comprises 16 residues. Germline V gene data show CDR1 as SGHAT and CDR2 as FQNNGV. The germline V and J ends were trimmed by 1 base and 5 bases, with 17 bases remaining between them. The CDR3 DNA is TGTGCCAGCAGCTTAGGGCAGGCCCCTTTCGGGGAGACCCAGTACTTC. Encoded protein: CASSLGQAPFGETQYF.

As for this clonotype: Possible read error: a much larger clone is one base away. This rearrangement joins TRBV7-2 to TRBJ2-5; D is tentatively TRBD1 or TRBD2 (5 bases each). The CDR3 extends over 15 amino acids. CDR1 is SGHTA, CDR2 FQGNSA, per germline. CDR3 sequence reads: CASRIRNRDQESQYF. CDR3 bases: TGTGCCAGCAGAATAAGGAACCGGGACCAAGAGTCCCAGTACTTC.